This entry lists 28 T cell receptor beta chains sequenced from one sample in a study of cytomegalovirus exposure and HLA in healthy donors. Primers for the PCR totalled 60 Vbeta and 13 Jbeta. TCRdb's table, derived via immunoSEQ multiplex PCR, lists solely in-frame clones and lacks some. The table lists under 200,000 clones, almost 85% of them singletons. Sequenced: PBMCs. The receptors derive from a woman aged 45-65 years in good health and CMV-seronegative.

This chain links TRBV27 with TRBJ1-1; a weak D match, TRBD1 (5 bases). The CDR3 contains 13 residues. Germline V gene sequence: CDR1 MNHEY, CDR2 SMNVEV (reference sequence). V dropped 5 bases and J dropped 8 bases, with 15 bases sitting between them. Here the CDR3 DNA reads TGTGCCAGCAGTCGGGGGAAATCAAGAGAAGCTTTCTTT. It specifies CASSRGKSREAFF.

V gene TRBV5-8 combines with J gene TRBJ1-1; the D gene is possibly TRBD1 (5 bases). Trimming left V 6 bases short and J 1 base short, with 13 bases between. CDR3 length: 14 residues. Per germline, CDR1 SGHTS and CDR2 YDEGEE. The CDR3 nucleotides read TGTGCCAGCATCCTAGGGGCAGCGAACACTGAAGCTTTCTTT. This sequence encodes CASILGAANTEAFF.

The rearrangement links TRBV4-3 to TRBJ2-7, with 8 bases matching TRBD2. The J segment lost 1 base and the V segment lost 1 base, leaving 6 bases of the junction unmatched. This CDR3 is 16 amino acids long. Germline values: CDR1 LGHNA, CDR2 YSLEER. CDR3 sequence reads: CASSQAGLGGSYEQYF. The CDR3 nucleotides read TGCGCCAGCAGCCAAGCGGGACTAGGAGGGTCCTACGAGCAGTACTTC.

This rearrangement joins TRBV6-1 to TRBJ2-7, with 12 bases aligning to TRBD2. The V gene end was trimmed by 6 bases and the J gene end by 7 bases; junction bases not matched to a gene: 10. In germline, CDR1 is MNHNS, CDR2 SASEGT. This CDR3 has 15 residues. The CDR3 DNA sequence: TGTGCCAGCAGGAGACTAGCGGGAGAGGTTACGGAGCAGTACTTC. It translates to CASRRLAGEVTEQYF.

V usage is TRBV28 and J usage is TRBJ2-5, with 15 bases fitting TRBD2. Per the germline V gene, CDR1 is MDHEN and CDR2 is SYDVKM. With V trimmed by 6 bases and J by 2 bases, 4 bases remained unmatched. The CDR3 consists of 16 residues. As DNA, the CDR3 is TGTGCCAGCAGCCTCGGGACTAGCGGGAGGCAAGAGACCCAGTACTTC. Translating it yields CASSLGTSGRQETQYF.

CDR3 DNA: TGTGCCAGCAGTACCCTTGGCGGGACGGAGAACTATGGCTACACCTTC. Translated: CASSTLGGTENYGYTF. This sequence joins TRBV6-6 and TRBJ1-2; tentative D call: TRBD1 (5 bases). V gave up 5 bases and J gave up 2 bases, with 18 bases separating them. This CDR3 spans 16 amino acids. Germline V gives CDR1 MNHNY, CDR2 SVGAGI (reference sequence).

The gene calls are TRBV4-1 and TRBJ1-4; weak D call: TRBD1 (5 bases). Germline V gene data show CDR1 as MGHRA and CDR2 as YSYEKL. The CDR3 totals 15 residues. V was shortened by 2 bases and J by 4 bases, with 11 bases between the two germline ends. This CDR3 is CASSQSLGVNEKLFF. CDR3 bases: TGCGCCAGCAGCCAAAGTTTAGGGGTTAATGAAAAACTGTTTTTT.

The chain couples TRBV5-1 to TRBJ2-3, with D tentatively TRBD2 (5 bases). The CDR3 is made up of 14 amino acids. The germline V gene encodes CDR1 SGHRS and CDR2 YFSETQ. V was shortened by 2 bases and J by 2 bases, with 9 bases between the two germline ends. The CDR3 is CASSFERPTDTQYF. CDR3 DNA sequence: TGCGCCAGCAGCTTTGAGCGGCCCACAGATACGCAGTATTTT.

The rearrangement links TRBV27 to TRBJ2-7; 7 nucleotides agree with TRBD1. The ends lost 6 bases at V and 4 bases at J; junction bases unmatched: 9. Germline CDR1 is MNHEY and CDR2 is SMNVEV (reference sequence). The CDR3 sequence is 14 residues long. CDR3 coding DNA: TGTGCCAGCAGCAGCCTCGACAGGGAATACGAGCAGTACTTC. It translates to CASSSLDREYEQYF.

The rearrangement joins TRBV5-1 to TRBJ2-1; D is uncertain. Trimming cost V 2 bases and J 11 bases, with 5 bases left between them. The CDR3 runs to 10 residues. CDR1 is SGHRS, CDR2 YFSETQ, per germline. This chain's CDR3 is CASSFPKQFF. The CDR3 coding sequence is TGCGCCAGCAGCTTTCCCAAGCAGTTCTTC.

This clone was counted a single time. The chain joins TRBV10-1 to TRBJ2-5; D may be TRBD2 (5 bases). Germline values: CDR1 WNHNN, CDR2 SYGVQD (reference sequence). The CDR3 contains 11 residues. V lost 2 bases and J 7 bases, leaving 5 bases between the germline ends. The DNA for the CDR3 is TGCGCCAGCAGTGAGCGGGGGACCCAGTACTTC. Translating it yields CASSERGTQYF.

The chain couples TRBV7-2 to TRBJ2-2, with D perhaps matching TRBD2 (5 bases). CDR1 and CDR2 from the germline V gene are SGHTA and FQGNSA. This CDR3 contains 17 residues. V was trimmed by 4 bases and J by 3 bases, leaving 18 bases between them. CDR3: CASSSMSYSAHTGELFF. The CDR3 DNA follows: TGTGCCAGCAGCTCGATGTCCTATAGCGCCCACACCGGGGAGCTGTTTTTT.

The chain carries TRBV7-2 and TRBJ1-1; D gene unclear. This CDR3 comprises 14 residues. The germline V and J ends were trimmed by 5 bases and 0 bases, with 10 bases remaining between them. Germline values: CDR1 SGHTA, CDR2 FQGNSA. CDR3 sequence: CASSLGPMNTEAFF. Written as DNA, the CDR3 is TGTGCCAGCAGCCTTGGGCCAATGAACACTGAAGCTTTCTTT. Looking up the rest from reference TRBV7-2 and TRBJ1-1 gives the full variable domain: GAGVSQSPSNKVTEKGKDVELRCDPISGHTALYWYRQSLGQGLEFLIYFQGNSAPDKSGLPSDRFSAERTGGSVSTLTIQRTQQEDSAVYLCASSLGPMNTEAFFGQGTRLTVV.

The chain uses TRBV2 and TRBJ2-2, with 11 bases identical to TRBD2. The CDR3 is made up of 15 amino acids. The germline gives CDR1 SNHLY, CDR2 FYNNEI. The V segment lost 4 bases and the J segment 6 bases; nucleotides outside the gene matches: 4. The CDR3 nucleotides are TGTGCCAGCAGTGGCGTACTAGCGGGAGCCGGGGAGCTGTTTTTT. It is translated as CASSGVLAGAGELFF. The full variable domain, in which reference TRBV2 and TRBJ2-2 provide the parts outside the CDR3, is EPEVTQTPSHQVTQMGQEVILRCVPISNHLYFYWYRQILGQKVEFLVSFYNNEISEKSEIFDDQFSVERPDGSNFTLKIRSTKLEDSAMYFCASSGVLAGAGELFFGEGSRLTVL.

This clone was recorded a few times. This chain joins TRBV7-9 and TRBJ1-2; a weak D match, TRBD1 (5 bases). Germline values: CDR1 SEHNR, CDR2 FQNEAQ (reference sequence). CDR3 size: 12 residues. With 8 bases removed from V and 4 bases from J, the gap between germline ends came to 11 bases. CDR3 residues: CASFREGYGYTF. The CDR3 nucleotides read TGTGCCAGCTTCAGGGAAGGCTATGGCTACACCTTC.

This chain links TRBV6-5 with TRBJ2-2; 7 bases are shared with TRBD1. Germline V gives CDR1 MNHEY, CDR2 SVGAGI. There are 13 residues in the CDR3. With V trimmed by 8 bases and J by 1 base, 1 base remained unmatched. For the CDR3, the DNA is TGTGCCAGCCGACAGGGGAACACCGGGGAGCTGTTTTTT. Its translation: CASRQGNTGELFF.

Only a few counts were recorded for this clone. The V gene is TRBV9, the J gene TRBJ2-7; D possibly corresponds to TRBD2 (6 bases). V gave up 3 bases and J gave up 6 bases, with 10 bases separating them. The germline V gene has CDR1 SGDLS and CDR2 YYNGEE. This CDR3 has 12 residues. CDR3 coding DNA: TGTGCCAGCAGCGCCCTCGGGAGCGAGCAGTACTTC. This gives the protein CASSALGSEQYF.

The chain uses TRBV10-3 and TRBJ1-1; D possibly corresponds to TRBD1 (6 bases). Germline CDR1 is ENHRY and CDR2 is SYGVKD. Trimming took 3 bases from V and 4 from J, leaving 24 bases between them. The CDR3 covers 18 residues. DNA of the CDR3: TGTGCCATCAGTGACCCAGGGGTACTCTATAGCGATAGCACTGAAGCTTTCTTT. It yields the protein CAISDPGVLYSDSTEAFF.

This clone was recorded only once. CDR3 nucleotide sequence: TGTGCCAGCAGCTTGGTCGCGGAGGGGCGAAGTACGCAGTATTTT. Its protein is CASSLVAEGRSTQYF. The V gene is TRBV11-1, the J gene TRBJ2-3; D might be TRBD2 (6 bases). The CDR3 is 15 residues long. Germline V gene lookup returns CDR1 SGHAT and CDR2 FQDESV (reference sequence). Trimming took 3 bases from V and 8 from J, leaving 18 bases between them.

The CDR3 DNA reads TGCGCCAGCAGCCAAGAAGCGGGGACGGATGGAACAGATACGCAGTATTTT. This translates into CASSQEAGTDGTDTQYF. The chain links TRBV4-3 to TRBJ2-3, with 7 bases identical to TRBD2. Per the germline V gene, CDR1 is LGHNA and CDR2 is YSLEER. CDR3 length equals 17 residues. V was clipped by 0 bases and J by 3 bases; unmatched bases: 9.

This clone was observed a handful of times. The chain joins TRBV28 to TRBJ1-2; unclear D gene. This CDR3 spans 13 amino acids. V shed 7 bases and J shed 4 bases, with 13 bases lying between them. The germline V gene has CDR1 MDHEN and CDR2 SYDVKM. CDR3 in amino acids: CASTREARYGYTF. DNA of the CDR3: TGTGCCAGCACCCGGGAGGCTCGCTATGGCTACACCTTC.

The genes are TRBV19 and TRBJ1-5, with D possibly being TRBD1 (5 bases). Germline CDR1 LNHDA, CDR2 SQIVND (reference sequence). The CDR3 loop spans 13 amino acids. Trimming took 2 bases from V and 6 from J, leaving 8 bases between them. The CDR3 coding sequence is TGTGCCAGTAGTATACAGGGCCGTCAGCCCCAGCATTTT. It codes for CASSIQGRQPQHF.

V gene TRBV4-1 combines with J gene TRBJ2-5, with TRBD1 matching 8 bases. Trimming at V came to 5 bases and at J to 1 base, leaving 6 bases not matched to a gene. The CDR3 sequence is 15 residues long. CDR1 MGHRA and CDR2 YSYEKL come from the germline V gene. CDR3 residues: CASSTTGVGQETQYF. The CDR3 coding sequence is TGCGCCAGCAGCACGACAGGGGTTGGCCAAGAGACCCAGTACTTC.

The chain has TRBV6-1 and TRBJ2-1, with 9 bases fitting TRBD1. Germline V gene lookup returns CDR1 MNHNS and CDR2 SASEGT. J lost 3 bases, V lost 6 bases, and 3 bases had no gene match. This CDR3 has 14 amino acids. The CDR3 sequence is CASRSTGGYNEQFF. In nucleotides, the CDR3 is TGTGCCAGCAGATCGACAGGGGGCTACAATGAGCAGTTCTTC.

The chain employs TRBV6-1 and TRBJ1-1; 11 bases map to TRBD1. Looked up from germline, CDR1 is MNHNS and CDR2 is SASEGT. V trimming: 6 bases; J trimming: 11 bases; junction bases outside the gene matches: 8. This CDR3 is 13 amino acids long. CDR3 region: CASRGDRGGVAFF. CDR3 sequence (DNA): TGTGCCAGCAGGGGGGACAGGGGGGGAGTCGCTTTCTTT.

V is TRBV11-2 and J is TRBJ2-6; D might be TRBD2 (6 bases). Germline V gene sequence: CDR1 SGHAT, CDR2 FQNNGV. Trimming took 1 base from V and 2 from J, leaving 18 bases between them. This CDR3 spans 19 amino acids. CDR3 DNA: TGTGCCAGCAGCTTAGTAACTAGCCGCACCGTAACTGGGGCCAACGTCCTGACTTTC. Its protein product is CASSLVTSRTVTGANVLTF.

The J gene is TRBJ1-1, the V gene TRBV5-1; no clear D. In germline, CDR1 is SGHRS, CDR2 YFSETQ. This CDR3 region has 13 residues. V was pared by 4 bases and J by 1 base, with 8 bases between. CDR3 nucleotide sequence: TGCGCCAGCAGCCCCCCCAGGAACACTGAAGCTTTCTTT. As protein: CASSPPRNTEAFF.

The chain employs TRBV10-3 and TRBJ2-7, with a possible D match to TRBD2 (5 bases). V lost 0 bases to trimming and J lost 6 bases, with 15 bases between them. This CDR3 is 15 amino acids long. Per the germline V gene, CDR1 is ENHRY and CDR2 is SYGVKD. This chain's CDR3 is CAISESGKGGVEQYF. The CDR3 nucleotides are TGTGCCATCAGTGAGTCGGGGAAAGGAGGAGTCGAGCAGTACTTC.